This T cell receptor beta chain was sequenced in a study of CD8 T cells in ankylosing spondylitis. Quantitative molecular-barcoded 5'-RACE generated the TCR beta libraries. TCRdb itself ran the 5' RACE reads through MiXCR, one entry per CDR3 protein. The top ten hold about 14% of the sample, which has roughly 170,000 distinct CDR3 sequences, 9.8% seen once. This CDR3 has 13 residues. Trimming cost V 3 bases and J 4 bases, with 7 bases left between them. Germline CDR1 is MGHRA and CDR2 is YSYEKL. Broader study findings: Disease-linked clones had a CD8+ phenotype and relatively low frequency in peripheral blood. Matched ankylosing spondylitis synovial fluid reportedly showed significant enrichment of disease-linked clones.

This clonotype was counted ten times or more. Its antigen is unknown. This rearrangement joins TRBV4-1 to TRBJ1-5; D not certain. The sequenced sample was blood, either unsorted or a sorted T cell fraction (not recorded which). The receptor comes from a female donor with ankylosing spondylitis or in good health (not recorded which). CDR3 coding DNA: TGCGCCAGCAGCCACCTGGGGAATCAGCCCCAGCATTTT. Amino acids: CASSHLGNQPQHF.